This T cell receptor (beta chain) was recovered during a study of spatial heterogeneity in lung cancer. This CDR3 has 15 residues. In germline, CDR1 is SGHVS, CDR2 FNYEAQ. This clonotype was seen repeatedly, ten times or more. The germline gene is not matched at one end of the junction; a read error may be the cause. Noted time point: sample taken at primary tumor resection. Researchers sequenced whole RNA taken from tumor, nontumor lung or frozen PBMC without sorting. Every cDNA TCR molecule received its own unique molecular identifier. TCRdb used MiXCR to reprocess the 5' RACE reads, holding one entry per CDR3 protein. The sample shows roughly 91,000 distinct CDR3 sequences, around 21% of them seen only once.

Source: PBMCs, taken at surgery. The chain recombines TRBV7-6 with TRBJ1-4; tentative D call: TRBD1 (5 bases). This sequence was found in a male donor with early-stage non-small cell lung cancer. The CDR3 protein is CASSPRRTKRLGADF. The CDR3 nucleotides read TGTGCCAGCAGCCCGAGGCGGACGAAGAGGCTAGGGGCTGATTTT.